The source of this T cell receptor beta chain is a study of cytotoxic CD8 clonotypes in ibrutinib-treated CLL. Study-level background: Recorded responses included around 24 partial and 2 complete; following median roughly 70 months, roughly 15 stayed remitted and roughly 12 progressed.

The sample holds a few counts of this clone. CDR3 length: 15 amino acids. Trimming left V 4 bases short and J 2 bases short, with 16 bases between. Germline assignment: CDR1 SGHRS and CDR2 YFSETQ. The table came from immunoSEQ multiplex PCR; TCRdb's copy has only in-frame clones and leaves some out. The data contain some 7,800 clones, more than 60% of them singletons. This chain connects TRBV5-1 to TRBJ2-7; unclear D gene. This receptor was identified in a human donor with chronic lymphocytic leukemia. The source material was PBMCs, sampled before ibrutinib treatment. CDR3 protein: CASSPAEGLAYEQYF. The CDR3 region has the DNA TGCGCCAGCAGCCCCGCAGAAGGGTTGGCCTACGAGCAGTACTTC.